The rows below give T cell receptor beta chains drawn from one sample of a study of CD8 T cells in ankylosing spondylitis. TCRdb ran MiXCR on the 5' RACE reads and lists one entry per CDR3 protein. The table lists about 230,000 distinct CDR3 sequences, around 8% of them singletons. Sequencing was performed on blood, either unsorted or a sorted T cell fraction (not recorded which). The receptor source for this set is a female donor with ankylosing spondylitis or in good health (not recorded which). Each CDR3 is given with its conserved first and last residue.

V gene	J gene	CDR3 protein
TRBV6-2/TRBV6-3	TRBJ1-5	CASSSLPQGRHQPQHF
TRBV28	TRBJ2-1	CASAGAPTYNEQFF
TRBV27	TRBJ1-5	CASLEAPRDRDQPQHF
TRBV7-2	TRBJ2-1	CASSLDSGLARNEQFF
TRBV7-2	TRBJ2-3	CASRPSGVGTDTQYF
TRBV9	TRBJ2-7	CASSVTGTSPREQYF
TRBV6-2/TRBV6-3	TRBJ2-7	CASSSLRREQYF
TRBV20-1	TRBJ2-7	CSARDPDRGTYEQYF
TRBV15	TRBJ1-5	CDILGGHTHDALCSNQPQHF
TRBV11-2	TRBJ2-7	CASSLNPSGSVEQYF
TRBV6-2/TRBV6-3	TRBJ1-1	CASTVRGNTEAFF
TRBV28	TRBJ2-1	CASSLLSGRVHEQFF
TRBV5-1	TRBJ2-2	CASSENLNTGELFF
TRBV5-1	TRBJ2-4	CASSLKEGIQYF
TRBV29-1	TRBJ2-1	CSVDLGRAGDEQFF
TRBV5-1	TRBJ1-2	CASSLGGRNNYGYTF
TRBV20-1	TRBJ2-7	CSASASGTPSLQYF